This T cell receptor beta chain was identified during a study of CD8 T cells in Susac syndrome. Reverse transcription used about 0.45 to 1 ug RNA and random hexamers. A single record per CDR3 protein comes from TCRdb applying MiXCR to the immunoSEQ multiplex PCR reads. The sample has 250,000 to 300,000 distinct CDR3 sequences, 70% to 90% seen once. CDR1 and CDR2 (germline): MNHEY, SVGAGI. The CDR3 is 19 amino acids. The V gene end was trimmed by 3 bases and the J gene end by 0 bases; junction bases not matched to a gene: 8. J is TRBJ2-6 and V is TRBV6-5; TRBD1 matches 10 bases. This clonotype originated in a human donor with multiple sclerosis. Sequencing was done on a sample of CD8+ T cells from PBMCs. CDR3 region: CASSYPRDRGLSGANVLTF. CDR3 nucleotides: TGTGCCAGCAGTTATCCCCGGGACAGGGGCCTCTCTGGGGCCAACGTCCTGACTTTC.